The next 31 T cell receptor beta chains were all read from a single sample in a study of T cells after yellow fever vaccination (dated by TCRdb to about 2019). Receptor amplification or capture employed 5' RACE. Sequencing was carried out with an Illumina NovaSeq 6000. Starting from the raw public reads, TCRdb applied fastp trimming at Q25, assembled clones with MiXCR and retained in-frame beta chains. All rows with the same CDR3 protein become a single entry with the most common DNA and genes. The sample table contains 300,000 to 350,000 distinct CDR3 sequences; only one count was recorded for approximately 4% of them. The ten largest account for roughly a fifth of the sample. According to the study, the label for this sample's treatment or condition signals: live attenuated yellow fever vaccine strain. The sample here was PBMCs, taken 15 days after the yellow fever booster vaccination. The receptors originated from a young man who received the YFV17D yellow fever vaccine.

This clonotype was found a few times. The rearrangement uses TRBV6-5 and TRBJ2-3, with TRBD2 matching 8 bases. V dropped 2 bases and J dropped 5; count of bases not matched to a gene: 3. The CDR3 has 14 residues. The germline gives CDR1 MNHEY, CDR2 SVGAGI. The CDR3 sequence is CASSYAGGQDTQYF. The DNA of the CDR3 is TGTGCCAGCAGTTACGCGGGGGGCCAAGATACGCAGTATTTT.

This clonotype has a handful of counts. The V and J genes are TRBV5-1 and TRBJ2-7, with D tentatively TRBD2 (5 bases). CDR3 length: 11 amino acids. From germline, CDR1 is SGHRS and CDR2 YFSETQ. The V and J ends lost 3 bases and 6 bases respectively, with 7 bases between them. CDR3: CASSSGVEQYV. Here the CDR3 DNA reads TGCGCCAGCAGCTCCGGGGTCGAGCAGTACGTC.

The chain recombines TRBV12-3 or TRBV12-4 with TRBJ2-7; 9 nucleotides line up with TRBD1. Germline trimming cut 6 bases from V and 2 bases from J; bases unmatched to any gene: 11. The CDR3 runs to 16 residues. The CDR3 loop reads CASSATGTGLPYEQYF. In nucleotides, the CDR3 is TGTGCCAGCAGCGCTACCGGGACAGGGCTCCCCTACGAGCAGTACTTC.

The rearrangement joins TRBV6-6 to TRBJ1-1; perhaps TRBD1 as D (5 bases). The germline V gene has CDR1 MNHNY and CDR2 SVGAGI (reference sequence). This CDR3 comprises 14 residues. The V end was cut by 0 bases, the J end by 3 bases, with 8 bases between. The CDR3 loop is CASSYSQGYTEAFF. In DNA form, the CDR3 reads TGTGCCAGCAGTTACTCGCAGGGTTACACTGAAGCTTTCTTT.

This clonotype was counted ten times or more. The J gene is TRBJ2-2, the V gene TRBV27, with 14 bases aligning to TRBD2. This CDR3 is 16 amino acids long. Looked up from germline, CDR1 is MNHEY and CDR2 is SMNVEV (reference sequence). V lost 5 bases, J lost 5 bases, and 4 bases stayed unmatched. CDR3 sequence reads: CASSPRLAGGTGELFF. Written as DNA, the CDR3 is TGTGCCAGCAGTCCGAGACTAGCGGGGGGGACCGGGGAGCTGTTTTTT.

The table lists this clonotype with many counts. The chain links TRBV7-3 to TRBJ1-6; possibly TRBD1 for D (5 bases). The germline V gene encodes CDR1 SGHTA and CDR2 FQGTGA. V was shortened by 1 base and J by 9 bases, with 7 bases between the two germline ends. The CDR3 contains 13 residues. The DNA for the CDR3 is TGTGCCAGCAGCTTAAGCCAGGGTTCACCCCTCCACTTT. This codes for CASSLSQGSPLHF.

This clonotype was seen ten or more times. The CDR3 nucleotides are TGTGCCAGCAGCTTAGAAGGAGGGGGTGGTTTAGAGACCCAGTACTTC. Its translation is CASSLEGGGGLETQYF. V is TRBV7-2 and J is TRBJ2-5; D may match TRBD1 or TRBD2 (6 bases each). V was shortened by 1 base and J by 4 bases, with 16 bases between the two germline ends. Germline V gene sequence: CDR1 SGHTA, CDR2 FQGNSA. The CDR3 contains 16 residues.

The rearrangement links TRBV5-1 to TRBJ1-2; D uncertain. Germline CDR1 SGHRS, CDR2 YFSETQ. V lost 4 bases to trimming and J lost 4 bases, with 11 bases between them. The CDR3 has 13 residues. The CDR3 coding sequence is TGCGCCAGCAGCACGAACACGTTCTATGGCTACACCTTC. The encoded protein is CASSTNTFYGYTF.

This clonotype was recorded at least ten times. This chain connects TRBV6-4 to TRBJ2-5, with 10 bases lining up with TRBD2. CDR1 and CDR2 from the germline V gene are MRHNA and SNTAGT. The ends lost 4 bases at V and 1 base at J; junction bases unmatched: 3. The CDR3 has 15 residues. The CDR3 here is CASSVSGGAQETQYF. The CDR3 DNA is TGTGCCAGCAGTGTAAGCGGGGGGGCCCAAGAGACCCAGTACTTC.

This clonotype was counted ten times or more. The chain employs TRBV10-2 and TRBJ2-5, with D uncertain. Germline V gene data show CDR1 as WSHSY and CDR2 as SAAADI. The CDR3 length is 13 residues. Trimming took 2 bases from V and 7 from J, leaving 11 bases between them. CDR3 DNA: TGCGCCAGCAGTGAGGAGCGACCCGGGACCCAGTACTTC. Translating gives CASSEERPGTQYF.

This clonotype came up many times. The chain is built from TRBV7-9 and TRBJ2-7; D perhaps matches TRBD1 (8 bases). V gave up 5 bases and J gave up 5 bases, with 19 bases separating them. In germline, CDR1 is SEHNR, CDR2 FQNEAQ (reference sequence). The CDR3 has 15 amino acids. In DNA form, the CDR3 reads TGTGCCAGCAGCCGTCATGACAGGGGAGGGAACGAGCAGTACTTC. Protein product: CASSRHDRGGNEQYF.

This clonotype appeared many times. The chain combines TRBV5-1 with TRBJ1-2; the D gene is possibly TRBD1 (5 bases). Trimming shortened V by 2 bases and J by 6 bases, and 11 bases separated the two germline ends. Germline V CDR1 and CDR2: SGHRS, YFSETQ. This CDR3 spans 13 amino acids. CDR3 sequence (DNA): TGCGCCAGCAGCTTTCGCCAGGGTGATGGCTACACCTTC. Translation gives CASSFRQGDGYTF. Complete variable domain (other parts from reference TRBV5-1 and TRBJ1-2): KAGVTQTPRYLIKTRGQQVTLSCSPISGHRSVSWYQQTPGQGLQFLFEYFSETQRNKGNFPGRFSGRQFSNSRSEMNVSTLELGDSALYLCASSFRQGDGYTFGSGTRLTVV.

This clonotype was counted at least ten times. The chain carries TRBV5-1 and TRBJ1-4; TRBD1 aligns across 10 bases. After removal of 3 bases from V and 8 bases from J, the junction contained 4 bases not matched to a gene. This CDR3 region has 14 residues. Looked up from germline, CDR1 is SGHRS and CDR2 is YFSETQ. The CDR3: CASSSGTGVEKLFF. The CDR3 region has the DNA TGCGCCAGCAGCTCCGGGACAGGGGTGGAAAAACTGTTTTTT.

This clonotype turned up a few times. V is TRBV5-1 and J is TRBJ2-3; no reliable D call. Trimming took off 1 base at V and 2 bases at J, with 11 bases between the two ends. The length of the CDR3 is 15 residues. Looked up from germline, CDR1 is SGHRS and CDR2 is YFSETQ. In DNA, the CDR3 is TGCGCCAGCAGCTTGAAGCAGCCTACCACAGATACGCAGTATTTT. It is translated as CASSLKQPTTDTQYF.

This CDR3 is CSARDPQSNTEAFF. In nucleotides, the CDR3 is TGCAGTGCTAGAGATCCCCAGTCGAACACTGAAGCTTTCTTT. V gene TRBV20-1 combines with J gene TRBJ1-1; D not certain. The CDR3 runs 14 residues. The germline V and J ends were trimmed by 0 bases and 1 base, with 9 bases remaining between them. Per germline, CDR1 DFQATT and CDR2 SNEGSKA (reference sequence).

This clonotype was seen many times. V usage is TRBV7-3 and J usage is TRBJ2-1, with 13 bases lining up with TRBD2. Trimming removed 0 bases from V and 3 bases from J; junction bases left unmatched: 2. CDR3 length equals 17 residues. In germline, CDR1 is SGHTA, CDR2 FQGTGA. This CDR3 is CASSLTGTSGVYNEQFF. CDR3 sequence (DNA): TGTGCCAGCAGCTTAACCGGGACTAGCGGGGTCTACAATGAGCAGTTCTTC.

This clonotype was counted at least ten times. The gene calls are TRBV25-1 and TRBJ1-2; unclear D gene. The germline V gene has CDR1 MGHDK and CDR2 SYGVNS. This CDR3 contains 15 residues. The ends were cut back, 3 bases at V and 0 bases at J, with 11 bases in the middle. DNA of the CDR3: TGTGCCAGCAGTGAGGCAGGCGGAGCTAACTATGGCTACACCTTC. Amino acids: CASSEAGGANYGYTF.

This clonotype was picked up a small number of times. The V call is TRBV10-3, the J call TRBJ1-2, with TRBD1 matching 9 bases. The V gene's germline CDR1 is ENHRY and CDR2 SYGVKD. The CDR3 is 14 amino acids. Trimming at V came to 4 bases and at J to 8 bases, leaving 8 bases not matched to a gene. The CDR3 sequence is CAISANRGQSGYTF. DNA of the CDR3: TGTGCCATCAGTGCCAACAGGGGGCAGAGCGGCTACACCTTC.

This clonotype appeared many times. V is TRBV4-1 and J is TRBJ1-5; D is ambiguous. Trimming shortened V by 5 bases and J by 3 bases, and 11 bases separated the two germline ends. The CDR3 is made up of 14 amino acids. Germline V gene sequence: CDR1 MGHRA, CDR2 YSYEKL. Written as DNA, the CDR3 is TGCGCCAGCAGCGCCAATAATGCCAATCAGCCCCAGCATTTT. Protein product: CASSANNANQPQHF.

This clonotype was seen only a few times. The V gene is TRBV19, the J gene TRBJ2-1; no firm D call. Germline-derived CDR1 and CDR2 are LNHDA and SQIVND (reference sequence). The CDR3 totals 12 residues. Deletions cut 3 bases from V and 6 bases from J, with 6 bases between. The CDR3 nucleotides read TGTGCCAGTAGTATCGGGTCCAATGAGCAGTTCTTC. Its protein is CASSIGSNEQFF.

Many counts were recorded for this clonotype. This chain connects TRBV12-3 or TRBV12-4 to TRBJ2-2; no firm D call. V lost 5 bases and J lost 6, with 13 bases in between. The CDR3 is 14 amino acids. DNA of the CDR3: TGTGCCAGCAGTAAAGGCCCTCGTGCCGGGGAGCTGTTTTTT. This sequence encodes CASSKGPRAGELFF.

There are a few counts of this clonotype. The chain employs TRBV7-2 and TRBJ2-5, with TRBD2 as a possible D gene (5 bases). The V gene's germline CDR1 is SGHTA and CDR2 FQGNSA. Between the trimmed V and J ends, which lost 5 bases and 4 bases, there was a span of 20 bases. CDR3 length: 16 residues. In DNA, the CDR3 is TGTGCCAGCAGCCGAGGACTGCCCCCCCGGGGAGAGACCCAGTACTTC. Translated, it gives CASSRGLPPRGETQYF. Filled out from reference TRBV7-2 and TRBJ2-5, the complete variable domain reads GAGVSQSPSNKVTEKGKDVELRCDPISGHTALYWYRQSLGQGLEFLIYFQGNSAPDKSGLPSDRFSAERTGGSVSTLTIQRTQQEDSAVYLCASSRGLPPRGETQYFGPGTRLLVL.

In this sample, this clonotype turned up a few times. This chain connects TRBV5-5 to TRBJ1-6; 7 positions match TRBD1. Unmatched junction bases numbered 6, after V lost 3 bases and J lost 6 bases. Germline V gene lookup returns CDR1 SGHKS and CDR2 YYEKEE (reference sequence). The CDR3 has 15 residues. CDR3 bases: TGTGCCAGCAGCTGGGGGGACAGCGGTAATTCACCCCTCCACTTT. The encoded protein is CASSWGDSGNSPLHF.

Only a few counts were recorded for this clonotype. This chain connects TRBV7-2 to TRBJ2-7, with D perhaps matching TRBD1 or TRBD2 (5 bases each). Trimming took off 3 bases at V and 6 bases at J, with 15 bases between the two ends. The CDR3 spans 14 residues. Looked up from germline, CDR1 is SGHTA and CDR2 is FQGNSA. The CDR3 nucleotides are TGTGCCAGCAGCTTTAGGGGAGCGGCGGGCGAGCAGTACTTC. Translation: CASSFRGAAGEQYF.

Ten or more counts support this clonotype. The chain joins TRBV7-6 to TRBJ2-2, with D unresolved. The CDR3 is 15 amino acids. Trimming left V 5 bases short and J 1 base short, with 11 bases between. Germline CDR1 SGHVS, CDR2 FNYEAQ. CDR3 loop: CASSDAPVNTGELFF. CDR3 nucleotides: TGTGCCAGCAGCGACGCACCGGTGAACACCGGGGAGCTGTTTTTT. Full variable domain (remainder filled in from reference TRBV7-6 and TRBJ2-2): GAGVSQSPRYKVTKRGQDVALRCDPISGHVSLYWYRQALGQGPEFLTYFNYEAQQDKSGLPNDRFSAERPEGSISTLTIQRTEQRDSAMYRCASSDAPVNTGELFFGEGSRLTVL.

This rearrangement joins TRBV20-1 to TRBJ2-3, with D perhaps TRBD1 or TRBD2 (5 bases each). V dropped 2 bases and J dropped 2 bases, with 17 bases sitting between them. The CDR3 consists of 16 residues. The V gene's germline CDR1 is DFQATT and CDR2 SNEGSKA (reference sequence). The CDR3 loop reads CSARYSYGAFTDTQYF. CDR3 in DNA: TGCAGTGCTAGATATAGCTACGGGGCCTTCACAGATACGCAGTATTTT.

In its sample, this clonotype was seen many times. The rearrangement joins TRBV4-3 to TRBJ1-2; D unclear. The CDR3 totals 15 residues. From germline, CDR1 is LGHNA and CDR2 YSLEER. The V gene lost 0 bases and the J gene lost 4 bases, with 12 bases spanning the gap. The CDR3 DNA reads as TGCGCCAGCAGCCAAGATTACGGGTTGGCCTATGGCTACACCTTC. It codes for CASSQDYGLAYGYTF.

This clonotype came up many times. The chain uses TRBV20-1 and TRBJ2-7; D might be TRBD1 (6 bases). The germline V and J ends were trimmed by 6 bases and 2 bases, with 11 bases remaining between them. The CDR3 length is 12 residues. The germline gives CDR1 DFQATT, CDR2 SNEGSKA (reference sequence). The CDR3 DNA reads TGCAGTGCAAAAGAGGGGGCCTACGAGCAGTACTTC. Translation gives CSAKEGAYEQYF.

Only a few counts were recorded for this clonotype. V gene TRBV25-1 combines with J gene TRBJ2-1; D may correspond to TRBD1 or TRBD2 (5 bases each). Germline assignment: CDR1 MGHDK and CDR2 SYGVNS. CDR3 length: 15 residues. The ends were cut back, 0 bases at V and 2 bases at J, with 8 bases in the middle. The CDR3 protein is CASSEYGGAYNEQFF. Written as DNA, the CDR3 is TGTGCCAGCAGTGAATATGGGGGAGCCTACAATGAGCAGTTCTTC.

There are many counts of this clonotype. The V and J genes are TRBV7-2 and TRBJ2-7; D is perhaps TRBD1 or TRBD2 (5 bases each). CDR1 and CDR2 from the germline V gene are SGHTA and FQGNSA. The CDR3 runs 13 residues. With 1 base removed from V and 8 bases from J, the gap between germline ends came to 12 bases. CDR3 nucleotides: TGTGCCAGCAGCTTAGAGAGGGGAAGCAAGCAGTACGTC. Protein: CASSLERGSKQYV.

The V and J genes are TRBV12-3 or TRBV12-4 and TRBJ1-1, with 8 bases matching TRBD1. Trimming at V came to 6 bases and at J to 10 bases, leaving 13 bases not matched to a gene. This CDR3 has 14 residues. CDR3 bases: TGTGCCAGCAGCTCCGCACCCTACAGGGGGGGAGCTTTCTTT. Protein product: CASSSAPYRGGAFF.